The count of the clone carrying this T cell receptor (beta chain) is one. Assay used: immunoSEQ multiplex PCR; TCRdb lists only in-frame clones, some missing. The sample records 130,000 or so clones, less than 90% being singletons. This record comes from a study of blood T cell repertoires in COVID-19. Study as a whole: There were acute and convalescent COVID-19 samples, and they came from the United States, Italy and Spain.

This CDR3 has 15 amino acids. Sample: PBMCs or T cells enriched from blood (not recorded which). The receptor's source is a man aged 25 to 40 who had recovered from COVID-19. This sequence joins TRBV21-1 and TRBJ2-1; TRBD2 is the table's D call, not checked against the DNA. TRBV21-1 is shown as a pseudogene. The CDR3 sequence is CASSKRTTAYNEQFF. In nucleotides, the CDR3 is TGTGCCAGCAGCAAAAGGACTACCGCCTACAATGAGCAGTTCTTC.